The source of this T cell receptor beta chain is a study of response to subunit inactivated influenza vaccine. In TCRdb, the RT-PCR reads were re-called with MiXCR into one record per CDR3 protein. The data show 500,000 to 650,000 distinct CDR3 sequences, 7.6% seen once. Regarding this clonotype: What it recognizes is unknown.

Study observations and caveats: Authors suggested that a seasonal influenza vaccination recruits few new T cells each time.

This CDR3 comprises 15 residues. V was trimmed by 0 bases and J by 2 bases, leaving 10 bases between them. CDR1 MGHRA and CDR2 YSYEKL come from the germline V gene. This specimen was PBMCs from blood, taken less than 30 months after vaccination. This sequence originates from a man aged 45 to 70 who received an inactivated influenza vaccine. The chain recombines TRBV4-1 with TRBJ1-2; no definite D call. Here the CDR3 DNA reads TGCGCCAGCAGCCAAGATCAGTCGACAAACTATGGCTACACCTTC. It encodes CASSQDQSTNYGYTF.